This TCR beta chain stems from a study of T-cell memory formation after mild COVID-19. Study-level findings and limits: From day 15 to 85, contracting clones were balanced between CD4 and CD8, whereas later expanders leaned toward CD4+.

As for this clonotype: Its antigen is as yet unknown.

The germline CDR1 and CDR2 sequences are LGHNA and YSLEER. The CDR3 spans 13 residues. Trimming took 4 bases from V and 6 from J; bases not matched to a gene: 4. TCRdb re-analysed the 5' RACE reads in MiXCR, keeping a single row per CDR3 protein. Of fewer than 350,000 distinct CDR3 sequences listed, 18% are singletons. Sequences were obtained from PBMCs or a T cell subset sorted from them (not recorded which). This chain uses TRBV4-3 with TRBJ1-2; 8 nucleotides match TRBD1. The receptor was isolated from a man aged 18-30 years who had mild COVID-19 (a few samples of this study predate the infection). Cell type and time point are not known. The CDR3 loop is CASSPRQGNGYTF. As DNA, the CDR3 is TGCGCCAGCAGCCCTAGACAGGGGAATGGCTACACCTTC.